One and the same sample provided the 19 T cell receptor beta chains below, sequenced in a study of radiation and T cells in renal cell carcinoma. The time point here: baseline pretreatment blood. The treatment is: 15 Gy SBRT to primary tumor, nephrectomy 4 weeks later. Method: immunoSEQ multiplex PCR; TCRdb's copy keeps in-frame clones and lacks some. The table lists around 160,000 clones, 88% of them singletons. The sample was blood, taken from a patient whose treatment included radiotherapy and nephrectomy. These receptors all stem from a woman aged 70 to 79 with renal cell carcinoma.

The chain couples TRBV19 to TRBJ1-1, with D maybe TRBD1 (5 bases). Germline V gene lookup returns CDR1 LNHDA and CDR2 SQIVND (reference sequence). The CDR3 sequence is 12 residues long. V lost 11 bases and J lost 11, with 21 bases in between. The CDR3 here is CASGEGPPRAFF. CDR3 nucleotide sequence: TGTGCCTCCGGGGAGGGGCCGCCCCGGGCTTTCTTT.

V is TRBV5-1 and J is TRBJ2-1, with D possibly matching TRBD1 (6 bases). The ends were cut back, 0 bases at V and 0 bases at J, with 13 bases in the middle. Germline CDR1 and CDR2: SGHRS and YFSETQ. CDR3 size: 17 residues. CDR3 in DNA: TGCGCCAGCAGCTTGGTCCCGGACAGAAGCTCCTACAATGAGCAGTTCTTC. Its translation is CASSLVPDRSSYNEQFF.

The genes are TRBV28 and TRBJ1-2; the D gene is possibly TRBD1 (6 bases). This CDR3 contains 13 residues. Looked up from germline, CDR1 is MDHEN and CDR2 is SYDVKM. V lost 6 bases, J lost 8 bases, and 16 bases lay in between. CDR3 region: CASRLRGAEGYTF. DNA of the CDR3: TGTGCCAGCAGATTACGGGGGGCGGAAGGCTACACCTTC.

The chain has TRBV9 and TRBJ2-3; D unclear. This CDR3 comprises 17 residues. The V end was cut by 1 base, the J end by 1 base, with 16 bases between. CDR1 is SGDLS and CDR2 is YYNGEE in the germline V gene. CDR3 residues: CASSVNPPRVGTDTQYF. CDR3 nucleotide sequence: TGTGCCAGCAGCGTAAATCCCCCTAGGGTAGGCACAGATACGCAGTATTTT.

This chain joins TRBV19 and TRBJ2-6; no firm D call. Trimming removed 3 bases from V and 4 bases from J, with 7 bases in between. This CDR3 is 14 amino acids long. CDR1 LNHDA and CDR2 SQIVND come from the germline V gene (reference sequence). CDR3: CASSMLGGANVLTF. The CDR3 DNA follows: TGTGCCAGTAGTATGCTTGGGGGGGCCAACGTCCTGACTTTC.

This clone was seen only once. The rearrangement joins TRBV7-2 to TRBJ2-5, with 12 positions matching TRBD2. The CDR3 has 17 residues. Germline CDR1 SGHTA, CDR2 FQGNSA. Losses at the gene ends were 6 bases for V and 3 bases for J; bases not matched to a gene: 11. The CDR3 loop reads CASRYGRRLAGEETQYF. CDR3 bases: TGTGCCAGCAGGTACGGCAGGAGACTAGCGGGAGAAGAGACCCAGTACTTC.

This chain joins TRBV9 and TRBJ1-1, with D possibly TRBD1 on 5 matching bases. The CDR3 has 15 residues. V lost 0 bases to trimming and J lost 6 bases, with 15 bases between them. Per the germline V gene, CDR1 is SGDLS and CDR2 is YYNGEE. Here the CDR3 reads CASSVVPGVVAEAFF. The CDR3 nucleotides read TGTGCCAGCAGCGTAGTTCCGGGGGTAGTTGCTGAAGCTTTCTTT.

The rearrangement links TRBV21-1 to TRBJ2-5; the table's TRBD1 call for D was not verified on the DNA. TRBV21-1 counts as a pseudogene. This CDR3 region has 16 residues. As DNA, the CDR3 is TGTGCCAGCAGCCGGTCCCAGGGGGCTCTCCAAGAGACCCAGTACTTC. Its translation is CASSRSQGALQETQYF.

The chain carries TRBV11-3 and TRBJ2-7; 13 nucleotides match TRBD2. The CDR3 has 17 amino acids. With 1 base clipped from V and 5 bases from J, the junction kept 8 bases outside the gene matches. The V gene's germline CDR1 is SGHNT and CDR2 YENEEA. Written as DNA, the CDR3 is TGTGCCAGCAGCTTAGTTCGGACTAGCGGGGGTGCCCACGAGCAGTACTTC. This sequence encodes CASSLVRTSGGAHEQYF.

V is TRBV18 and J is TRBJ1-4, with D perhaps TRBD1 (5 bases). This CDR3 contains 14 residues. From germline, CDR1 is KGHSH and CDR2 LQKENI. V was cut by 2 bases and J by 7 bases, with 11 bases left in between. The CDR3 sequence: CASSPAQVGEKLFF. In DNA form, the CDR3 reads TGTGCCAGCTCACCAGCACAGGTCGGTGAAAAACTGTTTTTT.

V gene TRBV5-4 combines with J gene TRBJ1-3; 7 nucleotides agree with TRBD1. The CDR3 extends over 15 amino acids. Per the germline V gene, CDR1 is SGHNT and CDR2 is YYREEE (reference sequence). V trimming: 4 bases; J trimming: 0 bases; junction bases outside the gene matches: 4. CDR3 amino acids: CASSPTGSSGNTIYF. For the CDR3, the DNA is TGTGCCAGCAGCCCGACAGGGTCCTCTGGAAACACCATATATTTT.

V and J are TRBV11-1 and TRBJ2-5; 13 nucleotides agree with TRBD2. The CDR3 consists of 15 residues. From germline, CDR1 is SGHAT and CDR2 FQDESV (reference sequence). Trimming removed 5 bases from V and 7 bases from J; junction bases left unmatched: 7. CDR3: CASSQGLAGKGTQYF. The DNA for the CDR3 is TGTGCCAGCAGCCAGGGACTAGCGGGGAAAGGGACCCAGTACTTC.

For the CDR3, the DNA is TGCGCCAGCAGCCAAGATTACAGTAACACTGAAGCTTTCTTT. Its translation: CASSQDYSNTEAFF. This rearrangement joins TRBV4-1 to TRBJ1-1; D not certain. The CDR3 length is 14 residues. Per germline, CDR1 MGHRA and CDR2 YSYEKL. The germline V and J ends were trimmed by 0 bases and 2 bases, with 7 bases remaining between them.

Here the CDR3 DNA reads TGTGCCAGCTCACCACCCTGGACAGGGCCTGAAGCTTTCTTT. Translation: CASSPPWTGPEAFF. This sequence joins TRBV18 and TRBJ1-1, with 8 bases aligning to TRBD1. V trimming: 0 bases; J trimming: 6 bases; junction bases outside the gene matches: 3. CDR3 length: 14 residues. CDR1 and CDR2 (germline): KGHSH, LQKENI.

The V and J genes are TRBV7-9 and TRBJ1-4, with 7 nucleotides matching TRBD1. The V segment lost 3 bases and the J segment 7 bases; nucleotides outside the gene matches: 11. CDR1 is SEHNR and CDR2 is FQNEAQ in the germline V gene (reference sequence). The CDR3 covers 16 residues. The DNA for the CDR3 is TGTGCCAGCAGCTTGGAGGGGGCAACGGCAATTGAAAAACTGTTTTTT. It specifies CASSLEGATAIEKLFF.

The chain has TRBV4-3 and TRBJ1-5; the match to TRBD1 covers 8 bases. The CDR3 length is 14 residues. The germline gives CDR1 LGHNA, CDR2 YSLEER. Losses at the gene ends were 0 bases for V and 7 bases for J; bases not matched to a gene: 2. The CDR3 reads CASSQENRGQPQHF. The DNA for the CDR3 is TGCGCCAGCAGCCAAGAAAACAGGGGGCAGCCCCAGCATTTT.

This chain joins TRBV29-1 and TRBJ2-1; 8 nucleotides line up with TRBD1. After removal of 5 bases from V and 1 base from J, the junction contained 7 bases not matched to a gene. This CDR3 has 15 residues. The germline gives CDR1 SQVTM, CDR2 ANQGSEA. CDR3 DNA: TGCAGCGTTACTCCTGGGACAGGTTCCTACAATGAGCAGTTCTTC. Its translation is CSVTPGTGSYNEQFF.

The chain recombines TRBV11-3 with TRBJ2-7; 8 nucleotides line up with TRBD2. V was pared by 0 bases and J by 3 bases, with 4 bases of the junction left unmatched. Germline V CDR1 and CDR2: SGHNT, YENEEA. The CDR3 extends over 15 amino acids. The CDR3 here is CASSLEGAGDYEQYF. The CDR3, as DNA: TGTGCCAGCAGCTTAGAGGGAGCGGGAGACTACGAGCAGTACTTC.

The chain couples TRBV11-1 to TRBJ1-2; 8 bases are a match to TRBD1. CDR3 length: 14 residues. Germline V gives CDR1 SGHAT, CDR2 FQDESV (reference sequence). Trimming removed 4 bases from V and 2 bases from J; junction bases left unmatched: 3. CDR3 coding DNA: TGTGCCAGCAGCTCTCGGACAGGGAACTATGGCTACACCTTC. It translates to CASSSRTGNYGYTF.